This T cell receptor beta chain was identified in a study of control samples from healthy donors and cancer patients. Only in-frame clones appear in the TCRdb table, and some are missing; sequencing was by immunoSEQ multiplex PCR. The profile shows 70,000 or so clones, 89% of them singletons. The origin of this receptor is a man aged 55 to 70 with lung cancer. Sequencing input: PBMCs.

The CDR3 protein is CASSLGLKGKPQHF. CDR3 nucleotides: TGTGCCAGCAGCCTGGGGCTTAAAGGGAAGCCCCAGCATTTT. This sequence joins TRBV14 and TRBJ1-5; tentative D call: TRBD1 (5 bases). The V and J ends lost 4 bases and 8 bases respectively, with 15 bases between them. CDR3 length: 14 amino acids. Germline V gives CDR1 SGHDN, CDR2 FVKESK. Supplemented by reference TRBV14 and TRBJ1-5, the full variable domain reads EAGVTQFPSHSVIEKGQTVTLRCDPISGHDNLYWYRRVMGKEIKFLLHFVKESKQDESGMPNNRFLAERTGGTYSTLKVQPAELEDSGVYFCASSLGLKGKPQHFGDGTRLSIL.